Listed below are T cell receptor beta chains from one sample, sequenced in a study of glioma-infiltrating T cells. MiXCR, run by TCRdb on the multiplex PCR reads, gives a single entry per CDR3 protein. The table has about 410,000 distinct CDR3 sequences, around 38% seen once. The specimen sequenced was glioma tissue, nonneoplastic brain tissue, or PBMCs (not recorded which). The receptor set was obtained from a human donor with low-grade glioma or glioblastoma, undergoing nonglioma brain surgery, or in good health (not recorded which). Each CDR3 is given with its conserved first and last residue. Fields, in order: J gene, V gene, CDR3 protein.

>TRBJ1-5|TRBV6-2/TRBV6-3
CASSPGIFFVQPQHF
>TRBJ2-1|TRBV27
CARSRRRSGINEQFF
>TRBJ1-2|TRBV7-2
CASSFTGDYGYTF
>TRBJ1-2|TRBV15
CATNSFSRAYGYTF
>TRBJ2-7|TRBV4-3
CASSQDRAGHEQYF
>TRBJ2-5|TRBV7-3
CASRSPGTSGRLETQYF
>TRBJ1-3|TRBV4-1
CASSQDPGGPGNTIYF
>TRBJ2-1|TRBV4-1
CASSLSAGHYNEQFF
>TRBJ2-3|TRBV2
CARFDLARSTDTQYF
>TRBJ2-1|TRBV11-2
CASSTPLDNEQFF
>TRBJ1-3|TRBV28
CASSLGSVSGNTIYF
>TRBJ2-3|TRBV6-2/TRBV6-3
CASTTQGLAGGLSTDTQYF
>TRBJ1-1|TRBV4-3
CASSQDLNPMNTEAFF
>TRBJ1-2|TRBV2
CASNVNGEGGGYTF
>TRBJ2-1|TRBV4-1
CASSQALAEAGYNEQFF
>TRBJ1-4|TRBV7-2
CASSLGGGLEEKLFF
>TRBJ2-5|TRBV7-2
CASSFQGGAETQYF
>TRBJ1-2|TRBV7-9
CASSLAPAGKGYTF
>TRBJ2-1|TRBV6-1
CAIDGKGGSTEQFF
>TRBJ1-5|TRBV4-3
CASSQPGQGKSGPQHF
>TRBJ2-7|TRBV29-1
CSVESSYEQYF
>TRBJ2-5|TRBV20-1
CSARRLAGGIETQYF
>TRBJ1-2|TRBV6-2/TRBV6-3
CASGKLRANYGYTF
>TRBJ2-7|TRBV29-1
CSVVLAGSYEQYF
>TRBJ1-2|TRBV15
CATSRNRGLDGYTF
>TRBJ2-3|TRBV7-2
CASSLRGAGGPTDTQYF
>TRBJ2-7|TRBV27
CASAGLAGSVFGDEQYF
>TRBJ1-1|TRBV27
CASSVFGGRTEAFF
>TRBJ2-1|TRBV6-1
CAISGTSGSYNEQFF
>TRBJ2-3|TRBV11-2
CANSLDRFGLAAGDTQYF
>TRBJ2-6|TRBV27
CASSPGEAGANVMTF
>TRBJ1-2|TRBV27
CASSPERVLAYGYTF
>TRBJ2-1|TRBV29-1
CSVRRELVGEQFF
>TRBJ2-2|TRBV20-1
CSARLTANTGELFF
>TRBJ1-1|TRBV27
CASSPQGRTGDTEAFF
>TRBJ2-3|TRBV6-6
CASSYAAGGDTQYF
>TRBJ1-5|TRBV2
CASSGQGQYQPQHF
>TRBJ1-1|TRBV4-1
CASSQLNRGQTEAFF
>TRBJ1-1|TRBV18
CASSLTTGRDTEAFF
>TRBJ1-1|TRBV27
CASILISFGGTNTEAFF
>TRBJ1-1|TRBV7-2
CASRPSGGNTEAFF
>TRBJ1-4|TRBV7-2
CASSYRTGNEKLFF
>TRBJ1-2|TRBV18
CASSSTVNYGYTF
>TRBJ2-2|TRBV27
CASSLRAINTGELFF
>TRBJ2-2|TRBV20-1
CSARGGPGDGTGELFF
>TRBJ2-5|TRBV7-2
CASSSQQETQYF